This passage covers 32 T cell receptor beta chains from one sample sequenced in a study of T cell repertoires in cytomegalovirus infection (dated by TCRdb to between 2018 and 2021). The sequencing machine was an Illumina HiSeq 1500. TCRdb cleaned the public reads at Q25 with fastp, built clones with MiXCR and kept in-frame beta chains. Merged by CDR3 protein, the rows form single entries marked with the most common genes and DNA. Here the sample has under 300,000 distinct CDR3 sequences; approximately 15% occur a single time. Of the sample, about 45% falls within the top ten clones. Sequencing was done on a sample of CD8+ T cells from PBMCs. All receptors come from a human donor in good health (CMV status not recorded). Some clones in this sample may be carry-over from other donors' samples.

This chain joins TRBV6-2 or TRBV6-3 and TRBJ2-3; 13 bases agree with TRBD2. J gave up 10 bases and V 6 bases, and 7 bases lay outside the gene matches. Germline V lookup: CDR1 MNHEY, CDR2 SVGEGT. The CDR3 is made up of 14 amino acids. The CDR3 nucleotides are TGTGCCAGCAGAAAGACTAGCGGGGGGCCTTCGCAGTATTTT. Its translation is CASRKTSGGPSQYF.

This chain links TRBV29-1 with TRBJ1-1, with 8 nucleotides matching TRBD1. Trimming took 0 bases from V and 6 from J; bases not matched to a gene: 9. Germline lookup yields CDR1 SQVTM and CDR2 ANQGSEA. The CDR3 loop spans 15 amino acids. CDR3 residues: CSVEDGRGLAAEAFF. DNA for the CDR3: TGCAGCGTTGAAGATGGCAGGGGGCTTGCGGCTGAAGCTTTCTTT. Looking up the rest from reference TRBV29-1 and TRBJ1-1 gives the full variable domain: SAVISQKPSRDICQRGTSLTIQCQVDSQVTMMFWYRQQPGQSLTLIATANQGSEATYESGFVIDKFPISRPNLTFSTLTVSNMSPEDSSIYLCSVEDGRGLAAEAFFGQGTRLTVV.

V usage is TRBV12-3 or TRBV12-4 and J usage is TRBJ2-3; D is unclear. The CDR3 totals 14 residues. Trimming stripped 2 bases from V and 2 bases from J, with 8 bases between. The CDR3 loop reads CASSLLGITDTQYF. CDR3 nucleotides: TGTGCCAGCAGTTTACTGGGAATCACAGATACGCAGTATTTT.

This rearrangement joins TRBV5-1 to TRBJ2-1, with D possibly called TRBD1 or TRBD2 (5 bases each). CDR1 is SGHRS, CDR2 YFSETQ, per germline. The CDR3 spans 15 residues. Trimming pared 4 bases from V and 3 bases from J, leaving 14 bases between. The CDR3 reads CASSHGTDYYNEQFF. The CDR3 region has the DNA TGCGCCAGCAGCCACGGGACGGATTACTACAATGAGCAGTTCTTC.

The rearrangement links TRBV28 to TRBJ1-1; D is possibly TRBD1 (5 bases). The CDR3 is made up of 11 amino acids. V lost 6 bases and J lost 6, with 8 bases in between. Germline loops: CDR1 MDHEN, CDR2 SYDVKM. CDR3 in amino acids: CASRVGPEAFF. The CDR3 DNA sequence: TGTGCCAGCAGAGTGGGGCCTGAAGCTTTCTTT. The whole variable domain, remainder taken from reference TRBV28 and TRBJ1-1, is DVKVTQSSRYLVKRTGEKVFLECVQDMDHENMFWYRQDPGLGLRLIYFSYDVKMKEKGDIPEGYSVSREKKERFSLILESASTNQTSMYLCASRVGPEAFFGQGTRLTVV.

J is TRBJ2-3 and V is TRBV5-6; D is ambiguous. This CDR3 is built from 16 residues. Per germline, CDR1 SGHDT and CDR2 YYEEEE. Trimming left V 3 bases short and J 1 base short, with 15 bases between. The CDR3 DNA is TGTGCCAGCAGCTATTACGCGGACGCAGGCACAGATACGCAGTATTTT. It encodes CASSYYADAGTDTQYF. The full variable domain, its missing parts supplied by reference TRBV5-6 and TRBJ2-3, is DAGVTQSPTHLIKTRGQQVTLRCSPKSGHDTVSWYQQALGQGPQFIFQYYEEEERQRGNFPDRFSGHQFPNYSSELNVNALLLGDSALYLCASSYYADAGTDTQYFGPGTRLTVL.

J is TRBJ1-5 and V is TRBV28; the match to TRBD1 covers 8 bases. CDR1 is MDHEN and CDR2 is SYDVKM in the germline V gene. The CDR3 has 15 amino acids. V trimming: 8 bases; J trimming: 3 bases; junction bases outside the gene matches: 9. The CDR3 bases are TGTGCCAGCGTAGGGCAGGGGGCCTTCAATCAGCCCCAGCATTTT. Protein product: CASVGQGAFNQPQHF. Based on the CDR3 plus reference TRBV28 and TRBJ1-5, the full variable domain is DVKVTQSSRYLVKRTGEKVFLECVQDMDHENMFWYRQDPGLGLRLIYFSYDVKMKEKGDIPEGYSVSREKKERFSLILESASTNQTSMYLCASVGQGAFNQPQHFGDGTRLSIL.

This clonotype was observed at least ten times. The J gene is TRBJ2-5, the V gene TRBV10-3; no reliable D call. Deletions cut 2 bases from V and 5 bases from J, with 9 bases between. Germline lookup yields CDR1 ENHRY and CDR2 SYGVKD. The CDR3 is made up of 13 amino acids. CDR3 sequence (DNA): TGTGCCATCAGTGAGCTTCTATACGAGACCCAGTACTTC. Its translation is CAISELLYETQYF.

This clonotype has only a few counts. The V call is TRBV6-5, the J call TRBJ2-2; TRBD2 agrees at 9 bases. This CDR3 is 18 amino acids long. The V segment lost 0 bases and the J segment 1 base; nucleotides outside the gene matches: 6. Germline loops: CDR1 MNHEY, CDR2 SVGAGI. The CDR3 DNA reads as TGTGCCAGCAGTTACTCGGCAATAGCGGGGGAGAACACCGGGGAGCTGTTTTTT. It yields the protein CASSYSAIAGENTGELFF.

This clonotype was recorded a few times. The chain recombines TRBV28 with TRBJ1-2; unclear D gene. Germline V CDR1 and CDR2: MDHEN, SYDVKM. CDR3 length: 13 amino acids. Trimming cost V 4 bases and J 1 base, with 7 bases left between them. The CDR3 reads CASSSMDNYGYTF. DNA for the CDR3: TGTGCCAGCAGTTCGATGGATAACTATGGCTACACCTTC.

This clonotype was found many times. The chain recombines TRBV7-2 with TRBJ2-7; D is ambiguous. V was clipped by 3 bases and J by 0 bases, with 9 bases between them. CDR3 size: 14 residues. Germline V CDR1 and CDR2: SGHTA, FQGNSA. Here the CDR3 DNA reads TGTGCCAGCAGCTTCGCAACCCCCTCCTACGAGCAGTACTTC. Amino acid sequence: CASSFATPSYEQYF.

This chain links TRBV29-1 with TRBJ2-3, with D possibly called TRBD1 or TRBD2 (5 bases each). CDR3 length equals 16 residues. CDR1 is SQVTM and CDR2 is ANQGSEA in the germline V gene. Deletions cut 4 bases from V and 1 base from J, with 18 bases between. The CDR3 DNA reads TGCAGCGTTGCCTTATCACGGGACGGACGCACAGATACGCAGTATTTT. Its protein product is CSVALSRDGRTDTQYF.

This chain links TRBV12-3 or TRBV12-4 with TRBJ2-1, with 11 nucleotides matching TRBD2. This CDR3 contains 17 residues. V shed 7 bases, J shed 1 base, and the junction held 9 bases outside the gene matches. Here the CDR3 reads CASTELWTSGSYNEQFF. In nucleotides, the CDR3 is TGTGCCAGCACGGAACTTTGGACTAGCGGGTCCTACAATGAGCAGTTCTTC.

CDR3 in amino acids: CASSFPGSSKNIQYF. In nucleotides, the CDR3 is TGTGCCAGCAGCTTTCCAGGGTCTTCCAAAAACATTCAGTACTTC. The chain employs TRBV7-9 and TRBJ2-4; possibly TRBD1 for D (5 bases). Trimming removed 3 bases from V and 2 bases from J, with 11 bases in between. The CDR3 totals 15 residues. Germline V gene sequence: CDR1 SEHNR, CDR2 FQNEAQ (reference sequence).

The rearrangement links TRBV19 to TRBJ1-1; D unclear. Trimming stripped 5 bases from V and 1 base from J, with 17 bases between. The CDR3 has 16 residues. The V gene's germline CDR1 is LNHDA and CDR2 SQIVND (reference sequence). The CDR3 is CASSPEPDLENTEAFF. CDR3 in DNA: TGTGCCAGTAGTCCCGAGCCGGACTTAGAGAACACTGAAGCTTTCTTT.

The rearrangement uses TRBV27 and TRBJ2-5; D unresolved. Germline CDR1 MNHEY, CDR2 SMNVEV (reference sequence). Trimming shortened V by 8 bases and J by 3 bases, and 7 bases separated the two germline ends. This CDR3 has 11 amino acids. In nucleotides, the CDR3 is TGTGCCAGCGTCCGAGAAGAGACCCAGTACTTC. Its protein is CASVREETQYF.

The table lists this clonotype with a few counts. This chain uses TRBV20-1 with TRBJ2-1, with no clear D. The germline V and J ends were trimmed by 3 bases and 3 bases, with 3 bases remaining between them. Germline assignment: CDR1 DFQATT and CDR2 SNEGSKA (reference sequence). The CDR3 runs 11 residues. Written as DNA, the CDR3 is TGCAGTGCTAGGGTCTACAATGAGCAGTTCTTC. It is translated as CSARVYNEQFF.

The chain links TRBV4-3 to TRBJ1-6; the D is unclear. The CDR3 runs 17 residues. Germline CDR1 and CDR2: LGHNA and YSLEER. V gave up 5 bases and J gave up 2 bases, with 16 bases separating them. The CDR3 here is CASSRSRRAAYNSPLHF. The DNA for the CDR3 is TGCGCCAGCAGCAGATCCCGGCGGGCAGCCTATAATTCACCCCTCCACTTT.

This clonotype was detected many times. The chain joins TRBV6-5 to TRBJ1-2; possible D gene TRBD1, 6 bases. The V gene's germline CDR1 is MNHEY and CDR2 SVGAGI. There are 17 residues in the CDR3. V gave up 2 bases and J gave up 3 bases, with 19 bases separating them. The CDR3 DNA sequence: TGTGCCAGCAGTTACGACCCCCTCATCAGGGGCGACTATGGCTACACCTTC. Protein product: CASSYDPLIRGDYGYTF.

This clonotype occurred many times. J is TRBJ1-1 and V is TRBV5-6; 10 nucleotides agree with TRBD1. V dropped 4 bases and J dropped 1; count of bases not matched to a gene: 1. The CDR3 consists of 14 residues. Germline values: CDR1 SGHDT, CDR2 YYEEEE. The DNA of the CDR3 is TGTGCCAGCAGCAGGGACAGGGGGAACACTGAAGCTTTCTTT. It specifies CASSRDRGNTEAFF.

At least ten counts were recorded for this clonotype. This rearrangement joins TRBV20-1 to TRBJ2-7, with 10 bases lining up with TRBD2. This CDR3 contains 15 residues. The germline CDR1 and CDR2 sequences are DFQATT and SNEGSKA (reference sequence). V dropped 4 bases and J dropped 2; count of bases not matched to a gene: 8. CDR3 sequence reads: CSATPRTSGTYEQYF. CDR3 coding DNA: TGCAGTGCTACCCCGAGGACTAGCGGTACCTACGAGCAGTACTTC.

This clonotype has a handful of counts. The chain carries TRBV20-1 and TRBJ2-7, with TRBD1 matching 7 bases. From germline, CDR1 is DFQATT and CDR2 SNEGSKA (reference sequence). The V segment lost 0 bases and the J segment 3 bases; nucleotides outside the gene matches: 5. CDR3 length: 14 amino acids. CDR3 amino acids: CSARDRGFNYEQYF. The CDR3 nucleotides read TGCAGTGCTAGAGACAGGGGGTTTAACTACGAGCAGTACTTC.

This clonotype has ten or more counts. The chain links TRBV7-9 to TRBJ2-3; 8 bases align to TRBD1. CDR1 SEHNR and CDR2 FQNEAQ come from the germline V gene (reference sequence). The CDR3 spans 16 residues. The trim removed 1 base at V and 0 bases at J, leaving 3 bases unmatched. The CDR3 DNA reads TGTGCCAGCAGCTTAGGGCCAGGGGGCAGCACAGATACGCAGTATTTT. This codes for CASSLGPGGSTDTQYF.

This clonotype was observed many times. The rearrangement joins TRBV7-2 to TRBJ2-7; D is possibly TRBD1 or TRBD2 (7 bases each). V lost 4 bases and J 2 bases, leaving 15 bases between the germline ends. CDR1 and CDR2 (germline): SGHTA, FQGNSA. This CDR3 is built from 15 residues. The CDR3: CASSYRQGGAYEQYF. The CDR3 coding sequence is TGTGCCAGCAGCTATCGACAGGGAGGGGCCTACGAGCAGTACTTC.

This clonotype appeared a few times. The CDR3, as DNA: TGCAGCGTTGGGAAGGGGAATGAGCAGTTCTTC. As protein: CSVGKGNEQFF. This chain uses TRBV29-1 with TRBJ2-1; TRBD1 is a possible D gene (5 bases). CDR1 and CDR2 from the germline V gene are SQVTM and ANQGSEA. Deletions cut 4 bases from V and 7 bases from J, with 8 bases between. The CDR3 has 11 residues.

This clonotype appeared a few times. The chain recombines TRBV6-1 with TRBJ1-6; TRBD1 is a possible D gene (5 bases). The CDR3 loop spans 15 amino acids. Germline V lookup: CDR1 MNHNS, CDR2 SASEGT. The V gene lost 7 bases and the J gene lost 14 bases, with 24 bases spanning the gap. The CDR3 DNA sequence: TGTGCCAGCAACCCAACCTCATGGGGGACGTCAGCCCTCCACTTT. This codes for CASNPTSWGTSALHF.

V usage is TRBV5-1 and J usage is TRBJ2-7; a possible D gene is TRBD2 (5 bases). Trimming stripped 0 bases from V and 5 bases from J, with 15 bases between. The CDR3 runs to 15 residues. The germline CDR1 and CDR2 sequences are SGHRS and YFSETQ. This CDR3 reads CASSLEAARRDEQYF. CDR3 DNA sequence: TGCGCCAGCAGCTTGGAGGCAGCCAGGCGGGACGAGCAGTACTTC.

This clonotype was found many times. The chain employs TRBV12-3 or TRBV12-4 and TRBJ2-1; TRBD1 matches 7 bases. The CDR3 runs to 20 residues. Trimming removed 1 base from V and 0 bases from J; junction bases left unmatched: 15. The CDR3 spells CASSLEGDSPQVRSYNEQFF. CDR3 nucleotide sequence: TGTGCCAGCAGTTTAGAGGGGGACAGCCCTCAGGTTCGCTCCTACAATGAGCAGTTCTTC.

There are a few counts of this clonotype. The chain recombines TRBV7-8 with TRBJ1-2; D gene uncertain. The V gene's germline CDR1 is SGHVS and CDR2 FQNEAQ. This CDR3 is built from 16 residues. V lost 4 bases and J lost 4, with 19 bases in between. The CDR3 here is CASSSVSREVGYGYTF. In DNA form, the CDR3 reads TGTGCCAGCAGCTCCGTCAGTAGGGAGGTTGGCTATGGCTACACCTTC.

CDR3 residues: CASSSHSGTAFYNEQFF. The CDR3 coding sequence is TGTGCCAGTAGTTCACACTCCGGGACAGCTTTCTACAATGAGCAGTTCTTC. The chain has TRBV19 and TRBJ2-1, with 7 bases identical to TRBD1. The CDR3 is 17 residues long. V lost 5 bases, J lost 3 bases, and 13 bases stayed unmatched. Per germline, CDR1 LNHDA and CDR2 SQIVND (reference sequence).

The rearrangement uses TRBV29-1 and TRBJ1-1; D might be TRBD1 (5 bases). Per germline, CDR1 SQVTM and CDR2 ANQGSEA. The CDR3 loop spans 13 amino acids. V dropped 4 bases and J dropped 4 bases, with 13 bases sitting between them. CDR3 DNA: TGCAGCGTTGCCGTCAGGGAGAGCACTGAAGCTTTCTTT. Translating it yields CSVAVRESTEAFF.

Concerning this clonotype: A read error may be the cause here, since a much bigger clone is one base away. The chain has TRBV7-4 and TRBJ1-1, with 9 bases matching TRBD1. Germline V lookup: CDR1 SGHVT, CDR2 SQSDAQ. This CDR3 comprises 15 residues. This CDR3 is CASSLKGQGNTVAFF. CDR3 in DNA: TGTGCCAGCAGCTTAAAGGGACAGGGAAACACTGTAGCTTTCTTT.